These 6 T cell receptor beta chains were all obtained from the same sample, sequenced in a study of human T cells and chemical hapten exposure. TCRdb recomputed calls from the RACE reads with MiXCR, one row per CDR3 protein. The table has 300,000 to 400,000 distinct CDR3 sequences, 6% to 8.5% seen once. Time point noted: patch test 1, 2 weeks after DPC sensitization. Treatment specified: therapeutic diphenylcyclopropenone sensitization with weekly scalp DPC. The sample in question was whole blood, obtained in connection with sensitization to the hapten diphenylcyclopropenone (DPC). The receptors were sampled from a young woman with alopecia areata. Some clones in this sample may be carry-over from other donors' samples.

This clonotype was detected many times. The genes are TRBV11-2 and TRBJ2-1; 7 bases fit TRBD2. Germline CDR1 is SGHAT and CDR2 is FQNNGV. V was pared by 4 bases and J by 6 bases, with 6 bases of the junction left unmatched. This CDR3 has 14 residues. CDR3 region: CASSSGGTFNEQFF. In DNA, the CDR3 is TGTGCCAGCAGCTCCGGGGGGACGTTCAATGAGCAGTTCTTC.

This clonotype was recorded many times. This sequence joins TRBV27 and TRBJ2-7; D is undetermined. The CDR3 length is 14 residues. The V end was cut by 5 bases, the J end by 0 bases, with 11 bases between. Germline V CDR1 and CDR2: MNHEY, SMNVEV (reference sequence). The CDR3 bases are TGTGCCAGCAGTCCGGCAGGTACCTCCTACGAGCAGTACTTC. This sequence encodes CASSPAGTSYEQYF.

A few counts support this clonotype. The rearrangement links TRBV6-2 or TRBV6-3 to TRBJ1-1; 7 bases line up with TRBD1. The V and J ends lost 4 bases and 5 bases, in that order; junction bases with no gene match: 19. There are 18 residues in the CDR3. Germline CDR1 is MNHEY and CDR2 is SVGEGT. This CDR3 is CASSWRKGSSDRATEAFF. Here the CDR3 DNA reads TGTGCCAGCAGTTGGAGGAAAGGGTCTTCTGACAGGGCGACTGAAGCTTTCTTT.

This clonotype has only a few counts. The rearrangement uses TRBV18 and TRBJ2-5, with 8 bases lining up with TRBD2. The CDR3 consists of 17 residues. Losses at the gene ends were 0 bases for V and 2 bases for J; bases not matched to a gene: 8. Germline V lookup: CDR1 KGHSH, CDR2 LQKENI. The chain's CDR3 is CASSPPSAGGIQETQYF. The CDR3 DNA is TGTGCCAGCTCACCACCATCGGCGGGGGGTATTCAAGAGACCCAGTACTTC.

At least ten counts were recorded for this clonotype. The V gene is TRBV6-5, the J gene TRBJ2-5; 11 nucleotides agree with TRBD2. This CDR3 has 16 amino acids. The junction had 4 bases not matched to a gene; V was cut back by 0 bases and J by 4 bases. The germline gives CDR1 MNHEY, CDR2 SVGAGI. CDR3 region: CASSYSFSGGGETQYF. The CDR3 DNA follows: TGTGCCAGCAGTTACTCGTTTAGCGGGGGGGGAGAGACCCAGTACTTC.

J is TRBJ2-1 and V is TRBV5-1; D not resolved. CDR1 SGHRS and CDR2 YFSETQ come from the germline V gene. The CDR3 sequence is 13 residues long. The V gene lost 3 bases and the J gene lost 9 bases, with 13 bases spanning the gap. CDR3 region: CASSSTTDPEQFF. The CDR3, as DNA: TGCGCCAGCAGCTCTACGACCGACCCTGAGCAGTTCTTC.